This T cell receptor (beta chain) came from a study of blood T cells in healthy people across ages. Then a second PCR, running about 7 to 11 cycles, was carried out with a sample-barcoded 5' primer and a J-beta primer mix. TCRdb fed the 5' RACE reads into MiXCR, producing one record per CDR3 protein. The sample lists over a million distinct CDR3 sequences, roughly 24% occurring once. Caucasian individuals from Russia who were healthy and aged roughly 6 to 100 acted as donors. Trimming took off 4 bases at V and 1 base at J, with 10 bases between the two ends. In germline, CDR1 is SQVTM, CDR2 ANQGSEA. The CDR3 sequence is 13 residues long. Another study also made use of these data, one on T cells of mothers and their children. This second study notes: In this cohort, donors were three healthy Caucasian mothers plus their six children.

This TCR was sampled from a girl aged 2-10 years in good health. The specimen was blood. V is TRBV29-1 and J is TRBJ2-5; the D is unclear. The CDR3 DNA reads TGCAGCGTTGTTGGGCGGCCCCAAGAGACCCAGTACTTC. This translates into CSVVGRPQETQYF.